This T cell receptor (beta chain) came from a study of Graves' ophthalmopathy and Graves' hyperthyroidism (dated by TCRdb to the late 2010s). For the wider study: Peripheral blood was collected at initial diagnosis, before any treatment. TCR beta repertoire signatures were used to distinguish Graves' ophthalmopathy from Graves' hyperthyroidism and to predict progression to ophthalmopathy. In total, around 130 blood samples were TCR-sequenced: approximately 40 ophthalmopathy, around 75 hyperthyroidism and approximately 17 hyperthyroidism-to-ophthalmopathy patients. To explore V-J signatures that separate ophthalmopathy from hyperthyroidism, a discovery set of fewer than 110 patients was enrolled, consisting of 43 with ophthalmopathy and 57 with stable hyperthyroidism. An independent validation cohort comprised 18 hyperthyroidism patients and roughly 15 patients who later progressed from hyperthyroidism to ophthalmopathy. In five or six hyperthyroidism patients, the T-cell repertoire of thyroid tissue was compared with the T-cell repertoire of blood. Following sample collection, hyperthyroidism patients were given methimazole at a starting dose of 30 mg daily, and ophthalmopathy patients were given high-dose intravenous methylprednisolone. The roughly 91 discovery patients were randomly divided into training and test sets at a 7:3 ratio. The full study reports these points: Ophthalmopathy was separated from stable hyperthyroidism by the 13-signature model with about 85% sensitivity and 81% to 84% specificity in cross-validation and with 80%/75% in the test set. No statistical method was used to predetermine the sample size, and group allocation was not hidden from the investigators. In validation, the model predicted ophthalmopathy progression with less than 71% sensitivity and roughly 72% specificity; 12 predicted patients were CT-confirmed with GO in a median of approximately 6.5 months. Among expanded thyroid clonotypes with frequency above 0.001, most also showed up in blood, which suggests that blood repertoires may reflect the thyroid immune response.

A single count supports this clonotype. Its antigen remains unidentified. No base qualities exist here, and no much larger clone lies one base off it. One read is thin evidence. Trimming takes 0 bases off V and 4 bases off J; junction bases not matched to a gene: 9. For CDR1 and CDR2, the germline V gene (reference sequence) lists LNHNV and YYDKDF. From cysteine to phenylalanine, the CDR3 is 17 amino acids long. Only CDR3 DNA is held: 51 bases, read in frame from base 1. TCR beta CDR3 regions were amplified from RNA transcripts for repertoire sequencing. The first round of RT-PCR was done with HTBI primers and the Qiagen OneStep RT-PCR kit, and was followed by a second round of multiplex PCR, then size selection and purification. Libraries were sequenced on an Illumina HiSeq2000 using paired-end 100 bp reads. For the original study's pipeline: SOAPnuke was used for read processing, and reads with adapters, uncalled bases, a mean Phred below 15, or no exact constant-primer or identifier match were discarded. COPE v1.2.5 was used to merge high-quality paired reads. Unique nucleotide sequences were defined as clonotypes and aligned to IMGT TRB V, D and J references using MiTCR v1.1. Analysis was restricted to V-J combinations with a frequency above 0.0001, which covered about 99% of repertoires. A TCR clonal expansion and chaos score per V-J combination was defined as the ratio of F50 clonal expansion to chaos observed in the TCRdist matrix. Welch's t-statistics and random forest were used to reduce the features to roughly 14 V-J combinations, which were then used as input to a naive Bayes classifier. Thyroid-blood repertoire similarity was quantified with the Morisita-Horn index. TCRdb trimmed the raw reads at Q25, called clones with MiXCR and kept productive beta chains. One record per CDR3 amino acid sequence lists the most common genes and DNA. The V and J calls and clone size are TCRdb's, not the authors'. For this sample the table gives about 620,000 distinct CDR3 sequences, of which approximately 21% were detected only once. The ten largest clonotypes hold roughly 6.9% of the sample.

Stable hyperthyroidism was defined as no progression to ophthalmopathy within 18 months of follow-up. The hyperthyroidism patients were 18 to 65 years old and newly diagnosed, with a disease duration of less than 2 months. Anyone with other autoimmune diseases, uncontrolled infections, pregnancy or lactation was excluded from the study. Clinical symptoms, serum thyroxine, TRAb, thyroid ultrasound and orbital computed tomography were used for diagnosis. PBMCs were isolated from more than 9 ml of fresh peripheral blood by Ficoll-Paque density gradient centrifugation. Total RNA was extracted using Trizol reagent, and RNA quality was checked on an Agilent 2100 Bioanalyzer.

The clonotype originates from a woman aged 18-30 years with stable Graves' hyperthyroidism. Some clones in this sample may be carry-over from other donors' samples. Donor details come from another sample of the same person, matched by shared clones. The rearrangement combines TRBV15 with TRBJ1-1, with 9 junctional bases fitting TRBD1. Sequenced input: peripheral blood. The CDR3 protein sequence reads: CATSREQGATGFTEAFF. At the DNA level, the sequence is TGTGCCACCAGCAGAGAACAGGGGGCGACGGGCTTCACTGAAGCTTTCTTT.